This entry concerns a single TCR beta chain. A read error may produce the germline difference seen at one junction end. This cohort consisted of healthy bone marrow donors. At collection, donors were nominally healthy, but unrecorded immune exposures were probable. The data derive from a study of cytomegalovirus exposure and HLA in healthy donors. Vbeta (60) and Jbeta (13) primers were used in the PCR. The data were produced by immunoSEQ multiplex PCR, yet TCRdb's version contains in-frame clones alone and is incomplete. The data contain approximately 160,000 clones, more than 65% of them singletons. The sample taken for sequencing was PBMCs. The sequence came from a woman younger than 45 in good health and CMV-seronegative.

The CDR3 sequence: CAVSELSPGQVNTEAFF. In DNA, the CDR3 is TGTGCCGTCAGTGAACTCTCGCCGGGACAGGTGAACACTGAAGCTTTCTTT. The chain carries TRBV10-3 and TRBJ1-1, with TRBD1 identical over 8 bases. The CDR3 sequence is 17 residues long. CDR1 and CDR2 (germline): ENHRY, SYGVKD.